This TCR beta chain is drawn from a study of blood T cell repertoires in COVID-19. Study as a whole: Collection of acute and convalescent COVID-19 samples took place in the United States, Italy and Spain.

CDR3 length: 14 residues. CDR1 and CDR2 (germline): SGHAT, FQNNGV. Trimming took off 5 bases at V and 4 bases at J, with 12 bases between the two ends. This clone was observed a few times. Per the authors' pipeline: The assay estimated nucleated cells by amplifying reference gene primers. The assay was immunoSEQ multiplex PCR, and TCRdb's table has in-frame clones only and misses some. V and J calls and clone size follow that table, whereas D and trimming were derived from the DNA. The table lists some 330,000 clones, about nine tenths of them singletons. Participants spanned ages about 18 to 90 years and resided in about 25 US areas. Membership in each cohort depended on participant-reported clinical history.

Material for sequencing was PBMCs or T cells enriched from blood (not recorded which). This clonotype was sampled from a man aged 30 to 39 who had recovered from COVID-19. The rearrangement uses TRBV11-2 and TRBJ2-1; D unresolved. CDR3 nucleotide sequence: TGTGCCAGCAGCCTACCCGACAATTACAATGAGCAGTTCTTC. Residues: CASSLPDNYNEQFF.